Sequencing of this T cell receptor beta chain was carried out in a study of T cell responses to AZD1222 COVID-19 vaccine. The study, taken as a whole, reports: In a largely white British group with more females than males, clonal diversity was possibly underestimated.

Method: immunoSEQ multiplex PCR; TCRdb's copy keeps in-frame clones and lacks some. The table includes some 50,000 clones, 70% to 85% detected once. Trimming took 3 bases from V and 0 from J, leaving 12 bases between them. This CDR3 has 15 residues. The germline V gene has CDR1 SGHNT and CDR2 YENEEA. Comments on this clone: The antigen is unknown.

The sample was peripheral blood, taken on day 0 of AZD1222 vaccination. The receptor's source is an adult in good health. This chain links TRBV11-3 with TRBJ2-7; D is perhaps TRBD1 (6 bases). CDR3 protein: CASSFLQGTSYEQYF. CDR3 nucleotides: TGTGCCAGCAGCTTTTTGCAGGGGACCTCCTACGAGCAGTACTTC.